A selection of T cell receptor beta chains follows, all from one sample in a study of T cells in Graves' hyperthyroidism and ophthalmopathy. TCRdb passed the multiplex PCR reads through MiXCR, listing each CDR3 protein once. The sample has 530,000 or so distinct CDR3 sequences; more than 15% are singletons. The source material was blood. Every receptor here comes from a woman aged 18-35 years with Graves' ophthalmopathy. Each CDR3 is given with its conserved first and last residue. Each record gives: V gene, D gene, J gene, clone size, CDR3 DNA, CDR3 protein. D genes are given only for firm matches. Size values are once, few and many counts, or a class for expanded clones, and some rows have none.

>TRBV12-3/TRBV12-4|.|TRBJ2-7|.
TGTGCCAGCAACCCCTACTCCTACGAGCAGTACTTC
CASNPYSYEQYF
>TRBV27|TRBD1|TRBJ1-2|few
TGTGCCAGCAGTGCTTCCGGGACAGGACACTATGGCTACACCTTC
CASSASGTGHYGYTF
>TRBV2|.|TRBJ2-3|many
TGTGCCAGCAGTGACCGGGGTCGCACAGATACGCAGTATTTT
CASSDRGRTDTQYF
>TRBV6-1|TRBD1|TRBJ1-1|many
TGTGCCTCCCGGGACAGGGCGAACACTGAAGCTTTCTTT
CASRDRANTEAFF
>TRBV28|.|TRBJ2-7|.
TGTGCCAGCAGTTTATTAGTTAGTGGCCTAGGATACGAGCAGTACTTC
CASSLLVSGLGYEQYF
>TRBV19|TRBD2|TRBJ2-1|.
TGTGCCAGTAGTATCGGCGGGGGGGGATACAATGAGCAGTTCTTC
CASSIGGGGYNEQFF
>TRBV18|.|TRBJ1-2|few
TGTGCCAGCCCGCCGGGGCAGGGTAGCTATGGCTACACCTTC
CASPPGQGSYGYTF
>TRBV15|TRBD2|TRBJ2-1|many
TGTGCCACCAGCATTGGACTAGCGGGATGGTACAATGAGCAGTTCTTC
CATSIGLAGWYNEQFF
>TRBV5-1|.|TRBJ2-3|many
TGCGCCAGCAGCTTGGTTCTTAGCACAGATACGCAGTATTTT
CASSLVLSTDTQYF
>TRBV4-2|TRBD2|TRBJ2-7|few
TGTGCCAGCAGCCGGCACGTGGGGACTAGCGGGGGGAAACCCTCCTACGAGCAGTACTTC
CASSRHVGTSGGKPSYEQYF
>TRBV6-1|.|TRBJ2-1|many
TGTGCCAGCAGTGATCCCACGCGGGGCTACAATGAGCAGTTCTTC
CASSDPTRGYNEQFF
>TRBV28|TRBD1|TRBJ2-3|many
TGTGCCAGCAGTTTTGAGGGGGCTGGGGCAGATACGCAGTATTTT
CASSFEGAGADTQYF
>TRBV6-1|.|TRBJ2-1|.
TGTGCCAGCAACCCTCAGAGGGCCAAGAATGAGCAGTTCTTC
CASNPQRAKNEQFF
>TRBV30|TRBD1|TRBJ1-6|few
TGTGCCTGGAGCCTGACAGGGTTGTCACCCCTCCACTTT
CAWSLTGLSPLHF
>TRBV9|.|TRBJ1-1|many
TGTGCCAGCAGCCCCCCGGGGAGCGTGAACACTGAAGCTTTCTTT
CASSPPGSVNTEAFF
>TRBV6-1|.|TRBJ1-5|.
TGTGCCAGCAGTGGGGACAACCGAGATCAGCCCCAGCATTTT
CASSGDNRDQPQHF
>TRBV7-2|.|TRBJ1-5|many
TGTGCCAGCAGCTCAGACAGGATTTATCAGCCCCAGCATTTT
CASSSDRIYQPQHF
>TRBV5-8|TRBD1|TRBJ1-4|.
TGTGCCAGCAGCTTGGGACAGGGCCATGAAAAACTGTTTTTT
CASSLGQGHEKLFF
>TRBV5-1|TRBD1|TRBJ2-7|many
TGCGCCAGCAGCTTCGGAACAGGGGGTACCTACGAGCAGTACTTC
CASSFGTGGTYEQYF
>TRBV28|TRBD2|TRBJ2-7|many
TGTGCCAGCAGTCCAGCGGGAGTCGGGGGTGAGCAGTACTTC
CASSPAGVGGEQYF
>TRBV13|TRBD1|TRBJ1-2|.
TGTGCCAGCAGTAACAGGGGAAGGGGTGGCTACACCTTC
CASSNRGRGGYTF
>TRBV4-3|TRBD2|TRBJ2-7|.
TGCGCCAGCAGCCAAGGCCTAGCGGTTTACGAGCAGTACTTC
CASSQGLAVYEQYF
>TRBV7-6|TRBD1|TRBJ2-2|few
TGTGCCAGCAGCCAAGGGCAGGGGGCGAACACCGGGGAGCTGTTTTTT
CASSQGQGANTGELFF
>TRBV20-1|.|TRBJ2-1|.
TGCAGTGCTCCTTTTGCCGGAGGATACAATGAGCAGTTCTTC
CSAPFAGGYNEQFF
>TRBV11-2|.|TRBJ2-2|many
TGTGCCAGCAGCTTAGAGGATCTGAACACCGGGGAGCTGTTTTTT
CASSLEDLNTGELFF
>TRBV18|TRBD1|TRBJ2-7|many
TGTGCCAGCTCACAGGACAGGGGTGAGGAGCAGTACTTC
CASSQDRGEEQYF
>TRBV5-1|TRBD2|TRBJ2-1|many
TGCGCCAGCAATCGACTAGCGGGGGACAATGAGCAGTTCTTC
CASNRLAGDNEQFF
>TRBV20-1|.|TRBJ2-5|.
TGCAGTGCTAGAGATGCGCGGGGCATGGGCCAAGAGACCCAGTACTTC
CSARDARGMGQETQYF
>TRBV9|TRBD2|TRBJ2-3|few
TGTGCCAGCAGCGCCGGACTAGCACCAGATACGCAGTATTTT
CASSAGLAPDTQYF
>TRBV19|TRBD2|TRBJ2-2|.
TGTGCCAGTAGCCCGGGAGGGGCGGACACCGGGGAGCTGTTTTTT
CASSPGGADTGELFF
>TRBV20-1|.|TRBJ1-5|many
TGCAGTGCTAGAGTCTCGGGTGGGCAGCCCCAGCATTTT
CSARVSGGQPQHF
>TRBV28|.|TRBJ2-7|many
TGTGCCAGCAGTCTGACGGGGAGCCTTCACGAGCAGTACTTC
CASSLTGSLHEQYF
>TRBV6-1|TRBD1|TRBJ2-7|many
TGTGCCAGCAGTAGCCTTGAGGGGGCGCGAGCCTACGAGCAGTACTTC
CASSSLEGARAYEQYF
>TRBV7-8|.|TRBJ2-1|many
TGTGCCAGCAGCTACCAGGGGGGAAGCTCCTACAATGAGCAGTTCTTC
CASSYQGGSSYNEQFF
>TRBV7-3|.|TRBJ1-1|.
TGTGCCAGCAGCATACAGGGAACTGGCACTGAAGCTTTCTTT
CASSIQGTGTEAFF
>TRBV7-2|TRBD1|TRBJ1-4|many
TGTGCCAGCAGCCCCACAGGGGGCCCCAATGAAAAACTGTTTTTT
CASSPTGGPNEKLFF
>TRBV28|.|TRBJ1-2|many
TGTGCCAGCAGTTTAGGACGCCGTAGTTCAAGCACCTTC
CASSLGRRSSSTF
>TRBV2|.|TRBJ2-7|.
TGTGCCAGCAGTGAGCAGCGGCCTGCCTACGAGCAGTACTTC
CASSEQRPAYEQYF
>TRBV28|.|TRBJ2-3|many
TGTGCCAGCAGTTCTTCCGCGGGCCTCTCAGATACGCAGTATTTT
CASSSSAGLSDTQYF
>TRBV7-3|.|TRBJ1-2|.
TGTGCCAGCAGCTGGGGAGACGGGGATGGCTACACCTTC
CASSWGDGDGYTF
>TRBV28|TRBD2|TRBJ2-7|many
TGTGCCAGCAGTCACGGGACTAGCGGGGCCCCTCCCTACGAGCAGTACTTC
CASSHGTSGAPPYEQYF
>TRBV19|.|TRBJ1-5|.
TGTGCCAGTAGTTTGCGACCCGTAGTCAATCAGCCCCAGCATTTT
CASSLRPVVNQPQHF
>TRBV29-1|.|TRBJ1-5|few
TGCAGCGTTGATTCAGGGGAAAGCAATCAGCCCCAGCATTTT
CSVDSGESNQPQHF
>TRBV10-3|.|TRBJ2-7|few
TGTGCCATCAGTGACGGGGCCCCAGCCGAGCAGTACTTC
CAISDGAPAEQYF
>TRBV6-2/TRBV6-3|TRBD1|TRBJ1-6|few
TGTGCCAGCAGTCGAAGACAGGGGAATAATTCACCCCTCCACTTT
CASSRRQGNNSPLHF